This entry concerns a single T cell receptor (beta chain). Its target is unknown. This sample is part of a study of cytomegalovirus exposure and HLA in healthy donors. Study details: Unique TCRs numbering around 80 million, obtained from HLA-typed donors, made up an early data release.

Notes on the study in general: One later analysis reportedly identified an Asian-associated ancestry cluster that showed fewer N-insertions than the approximately 670-donor mean. Segments of the TCR beta V type were, in most cases, productive about 90% or about 30% of the time in an earlier analysis. Across donors, most TCRs were seen rarely, yet some public ones were widespread.

The PCR was carried out with 60 Vbeta primers and 13 Jbeta primers. Produced via immunoSEQ multiplex PCR; TCRdb's table is partial and in-frame only. Of 110,000 or so clones listed, over 65% are singletons. The sequence was collected from a woman in her twenties or thirties in good health and CMV-seropositive. The sequencing sample was made of PBMCs.

CDR3 region: CASSPGQGEEKLFF. Written as DNA, the CDR3 is TGTGCCAGCAGCCCGGGACAGGGAGAAGAAAAACTGTTTTTT. The chain recombines TRBV7-9 with TRBJ1-4, with 9 bases that match TRBD1. This CDR3 contains 14 residues. Germline CDR1 reads SEHNR; CDR2 reads FQNEAQ (reference sequence). The V segment lost 5 bases and the J segment 8 bases; nucleotides outside the gene matches: 6.